One TCR beta chain is described in this entry. Original data processing: Researchers report that nucleated cell counts were estimated from reference gene primer amplification. TCRdb's table, derived via immunoSEQ multiplex PCR, lists solely in-frame clones and lacks some. The V and J calls and clone size are taken from that table; D and trimming were inferred from the DNA. This table has 130,000 or so clones, around 87% appearing once. These data come from a study of blood T cell repertoires in COVID-19. On the study more broadly: The origin of the acute and convalescent COVID-19 samples was the United States, Italy and Spain. In each case, the material was cDNA or gDNA derived from T cells, B-cell-depleted T cells, or PBMCs.

J lost 12 bases, V lost 4 bases, and 3 bases had no gene match. The CDR3 loop spans 11 amino acids. Germline-derived CDR1 and CDR2 are LGHDT and YNNKEL (reference sequence). The gene calls are TRBV3-1 (or the pseudogene TRBV3-2) and TRBJ2-1, with 7 bases aligning to TRBD1. This TCR derives from a middle-aged man with active COVID-19. The sequenced material came from peripheral blood. In DNA form, the CDR3 reads TGTGCCAGCAGCCTGGGACAGAGGCAGTTCTTC. Translated, it gives CASSLGQRQFF.